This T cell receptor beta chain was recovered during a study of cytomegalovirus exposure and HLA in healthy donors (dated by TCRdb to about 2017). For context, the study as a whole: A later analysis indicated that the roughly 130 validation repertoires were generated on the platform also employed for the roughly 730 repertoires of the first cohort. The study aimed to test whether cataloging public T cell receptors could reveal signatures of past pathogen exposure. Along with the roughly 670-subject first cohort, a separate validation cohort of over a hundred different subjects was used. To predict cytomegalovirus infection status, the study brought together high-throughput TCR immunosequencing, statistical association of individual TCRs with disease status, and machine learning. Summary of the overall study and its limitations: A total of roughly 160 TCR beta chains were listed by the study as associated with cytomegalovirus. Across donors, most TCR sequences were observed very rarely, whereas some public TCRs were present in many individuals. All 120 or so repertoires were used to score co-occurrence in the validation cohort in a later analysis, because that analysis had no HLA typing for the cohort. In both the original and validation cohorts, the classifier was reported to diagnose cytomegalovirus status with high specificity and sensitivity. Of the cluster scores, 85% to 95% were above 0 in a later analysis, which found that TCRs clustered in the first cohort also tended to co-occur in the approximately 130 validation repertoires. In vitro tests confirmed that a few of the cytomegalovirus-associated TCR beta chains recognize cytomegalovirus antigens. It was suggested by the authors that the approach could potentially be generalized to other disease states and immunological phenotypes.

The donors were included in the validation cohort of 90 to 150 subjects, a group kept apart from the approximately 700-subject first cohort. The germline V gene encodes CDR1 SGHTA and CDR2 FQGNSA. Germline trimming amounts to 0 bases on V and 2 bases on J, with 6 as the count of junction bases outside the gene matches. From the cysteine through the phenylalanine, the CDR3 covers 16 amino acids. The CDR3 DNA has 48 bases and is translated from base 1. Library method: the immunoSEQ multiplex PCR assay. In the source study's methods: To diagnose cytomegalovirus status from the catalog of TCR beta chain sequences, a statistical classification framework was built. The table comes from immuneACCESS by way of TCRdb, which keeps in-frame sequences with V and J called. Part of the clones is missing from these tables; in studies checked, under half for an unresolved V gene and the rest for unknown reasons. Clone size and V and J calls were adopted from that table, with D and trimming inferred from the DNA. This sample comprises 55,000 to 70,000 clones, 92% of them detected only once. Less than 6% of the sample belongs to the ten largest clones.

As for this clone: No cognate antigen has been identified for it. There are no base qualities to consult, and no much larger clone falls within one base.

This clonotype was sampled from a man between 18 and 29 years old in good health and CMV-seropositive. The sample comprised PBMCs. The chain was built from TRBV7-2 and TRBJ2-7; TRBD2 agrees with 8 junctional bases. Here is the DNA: TGTGCCAGCAGCTTAGCCTCTAGCGGGTTAACCTACGAGCAGTACTTC. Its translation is CASSLASSGLTYEQYF.